This T cell receptor beta chain comes out of a study of long-term antiretroviral therapy in people with HIV. Survey level was the resolution at which the v3.0 immunoSEQ assay ran. The repertoire was sequenced with immunoSEQ multiplex PCR; TCRdb's copy has only in-frame clones and lacks some. The profile covers about 27,000 clones, with approximately 80% appearing a single time and 9% to 10% taken by the ten largest. Trimming removed 6 bases at V and 0 bases at J, with 8 bases between. The CDR3 sequence is 13 residues long. The germline gives CDR1 MNHEY, CDR2 SMNVEV (reference sequence). Per individual, the PBMC samples numbered at least one pre-ART and at least two post-ART.

The V call is TRBV27, the J call TRBJ1-2; no reliable D call. The material sequenced was unsorted PBMCs, taken 3 years after starting antiretroviral therapy. This receptor was taken from a man aged 40-49 years with HIV. This CDR3 reads CASRRNTNYGYTF. CDR3 nucleotides: TGTGCCAGCAGGCGAAACACTAACTATGGCTACACCTTC.